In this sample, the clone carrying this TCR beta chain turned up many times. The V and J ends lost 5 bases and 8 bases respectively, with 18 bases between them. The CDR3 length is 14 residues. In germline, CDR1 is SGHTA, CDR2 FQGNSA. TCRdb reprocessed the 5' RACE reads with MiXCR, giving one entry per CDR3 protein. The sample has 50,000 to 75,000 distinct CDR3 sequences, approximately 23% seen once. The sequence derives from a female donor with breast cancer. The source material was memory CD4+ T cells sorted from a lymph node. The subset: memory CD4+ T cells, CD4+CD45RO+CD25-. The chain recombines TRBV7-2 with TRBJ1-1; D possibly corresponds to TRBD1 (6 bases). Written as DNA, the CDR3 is TGTGCCAGCAGCACGTCCGGGACAAACCCCGAAGCTTTCTTT. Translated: CASSTSGTNPEAFF.